Listed below are T cell receptor beta chains from one sample, sequenced in a study of lung T cells in sarcoidosis with Löfgren's syndrome. MiXCR, run by TCRdb on the reads, gives a single entry per CDR3 protein. The sample holds some 19,000 distinct CDR3 sequences; approximately 22% are singletons and the top ten take under 0.9%. Sequencing input: CD4+ T cells from bronchoalveolar lavage. Source of these receptors: a human donor with sarcoidosis (Löfgren's syndrome or another form), or a control subject (not recorded which). Each CDR3 is given with its conserved first and last residue.

V,CDR3
TRBV5-1,CASSFAGYTDTQCF
TRBV20-1,CSAEPGGISDEQFF
TRBV2,CASSGLAGQYF
TRBV3-1,CASTLEVGITESFF
TRBV7-2,CASSLVGTPAYEQYF
TRBV3-1,CASSFSGGTDTQYF
TRBV6-4,CASSALAGLDTQYF
TRBV28,CASSLLSGYQPQHF
TRBV5-1,CASSRDTSYNEQFF
TRBV6-2/TRBV6-3,CASSYLTTSGSSTDTQYF
TRBV7-8,CASSLNLERQLRTMNTEAFF
TRBV29-1,CSVGTENYGYTF
TRBV27,CASSPWTGGIDNEQFF
TRBV7-2,CASSTVPSTVEDYDYTF
TRBV20-1,CSEIKDTNTEAFF
TRBV6-1,CASRGSDRLSYEQYF
TRBV7-2,CASSKRAGENTGELFF
TRBV29-1,CSVNSGTVNYGYTF
TRBV30,CAWSQTGLGTYEQYF
TRBV28,CASSLYGGVVRDTQYF
TRBV5-1,CASSSMTSGTNNEQFF
TRBV4-1,CASSQEAGNSRPQHF
TRBV4-3,CASSQVGGSTYEQYF
TRBV7-2,CASSFPGTSKFWETQYF
TRBV12-5,CASARDSNYGYIF
TRBV12-3/TRBV12-4,CASSFGSHYEQYF
TRBV11-2,CASSFRQGSYGYTF
TRBV24-1,CATSDPQGAFDEQFF
TRBV20-1,CSARGDRAYGYTF
TRBV4-2,CASSQDELRHNSPLHF
TRBV6-4,CASTDPGSTEAFF
TRBV7-9,CASSTTGGRSYNEQFF
TRBV7-2,CASSSILQGAGNSPLHF
TRBV5-1,CASSLVLAGNTDTQYF
TRBV7-2,CASSLTSNTDTQYF
TRBV6-1,CASSLGLAGGNEQFF
TRBV7-9,CASSLAVFIEMFYEQYF
TRBV27,CASSTSFKPDTQYF